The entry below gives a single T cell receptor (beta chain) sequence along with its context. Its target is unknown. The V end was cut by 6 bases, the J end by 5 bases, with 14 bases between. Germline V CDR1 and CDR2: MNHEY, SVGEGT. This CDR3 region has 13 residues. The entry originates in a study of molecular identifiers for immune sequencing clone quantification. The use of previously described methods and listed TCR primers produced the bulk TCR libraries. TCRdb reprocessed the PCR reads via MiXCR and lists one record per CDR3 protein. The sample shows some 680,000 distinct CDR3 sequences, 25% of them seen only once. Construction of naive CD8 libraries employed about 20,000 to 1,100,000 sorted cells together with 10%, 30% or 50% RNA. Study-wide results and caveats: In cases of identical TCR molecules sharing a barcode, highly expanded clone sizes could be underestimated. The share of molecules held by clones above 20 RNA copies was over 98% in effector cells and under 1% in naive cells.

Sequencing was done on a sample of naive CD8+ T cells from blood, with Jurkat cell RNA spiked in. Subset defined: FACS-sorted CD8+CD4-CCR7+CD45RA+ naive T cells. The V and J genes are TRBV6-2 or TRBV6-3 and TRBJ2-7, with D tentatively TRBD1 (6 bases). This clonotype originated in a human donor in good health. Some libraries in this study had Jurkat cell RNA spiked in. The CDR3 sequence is CASSSYRVHEQYF. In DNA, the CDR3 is TGTGCCAGCAGCTCTTACAGGGTCCACGAGCAGTACTTC.